This T cell receptor beta chain was obtained from a study of blood T cell repertoires in COVID-19. Study context: Sources were T cells, B-cell-depleted T cells, or PBMCs; the material itself was cDNA or gDNA.

Profiled with immunoSEQ multiplex PCR; TCRdb holds only in-frame clones, not every one. The table has about 330,000 clones, around 92% seen once. Germline CDR1 LGHDT, CDR2 YNNKEL (reference sequence). The CDR3 totals 17 residues. Trimming took 4 bases from V and 5 from J; bases not matched to a gene: 15. Sequencing was done on a sample of peripheral blood. The chain recombines TRBV3-1 (or the pseudogene TRBV3-2) with TRBJ2-5, with 8 bases aligning to TRBD2. This clonotype was obtained from a man between 18 and 35 years old who had recovered from COVID-19. The chain's CDR3 is CASSPRSGEQLRETQYF. The CDR3, as DNA: TGTGCCAGCAGCCCACGTAGCGGGGAGCAGTTGAGGGAGACCCAGTACTTC.